The clone carrying this T cell receptor beta chain was counted between two and nine times. This record belongs to a study of blood T cell repertoires in COVID-19. At the level of the study: Samples of COVID-19 (acute and convalescent) were obtained from the United States, Italy and Spain. PBMCs, B-cell-depleted T cells, or T cells were the source of the cDNA or gDNA that made up the material.

The Seattle patients, enrolled during active infection, were followed longitudinally. Source study methods: Amplified reference gene primers provided the basis for estimating nucleated cell counts. TCRdb's table, derived via immunoSEQ multiplex PCR, lists solely in-frame clones and lacks some. The DNA gave D and trimming, while V, J and clone size come from that table. The data contain 150,000 to 200,000 clones, about 90% of them singletons. Trimming cost V 6 bases and J 1 base; bases outside gene matches: 4. Per germline, CDR1 LNHDA and CDR2 SQIVND (reference sequence). This CDR3 spans 14 amino acids.

The chain uses TRBV19 and TRBJ1-2, with 8 nucleotides matching TRBD1. This receptor was identified in a man aged 30-40 years with COVID-19, enrolled during active disease. Sequences were obtained from peripheral blood. The CDR3 region is CASRGTGLNYGYTF. The CDR3 nucleotides read TGTGCCAGTAGAGGGACAGGCCTTAACTATGGCTACACCTTC.